The source of this T cell receptor (beta chain) is a study of shared clonotypes between healthy human individuals. Findings of the study overall: Incomplete sequencing of sorted subsets was indicated by rarefaction despite large depth. Sampling included only blood; tissue repertoires likely differ.

Concerning this clone: Its antigen is not known.

The CDR3 length is 13 residues. Trimming removed 5 bases at V and 7 bases at J, with 12 bases between. Germline V lookup: CDR1 SGHRS, CDR2 YFSETQ. All donors were healthy HIV-negative adults lacking recent acute infections or vaccinations. Sequencing used immunoSEQ multiplex PCR; TCRdb keeps in-frame clones, though not all of them. The repertoire has about 1.1 million clones, roughly 80% of them found once; the top ten carry 0.89%. This TCR was recovered from a man aged 18-30 years in good health. Some clones in this sample may be carry-over from other donors' samples. Specimen: memory CD4+ T cells from PBMCs. The subset was: CD45RA-negative fraction. The chain recombines TRBV5-1 with TRBJ1-4; D is unclear. CDR3 bases: TGCGCCAGCAGTCGGGTCCTGGGTGAAAAACTGTTTTTT. This gives the protein CASSRVLGEKLFF.